One sample yielded the 21 T cell receptor beta chains listed below, sequenced in a study of beta chain features in type 1 diabetes. The study, taken as a whole, reports: Researchers report that Type 1 diabetes patients had moderately but significantly shorter TCRB CDR3s across all four CD4+ subsets.

The isolated RNA, all of it, was reverse transcribed, so expressed TCRB transcripts were what got sequenced. Generated by immunoSEQ multiplex PCR, the TCRdb table keeps only in-frame clones and is missing some. The table has about 230,000 clones, 16% seen once. Their specific antigens are unknown. The source material was naive CD4+ T cells from blood. The receptors were gathered from a man aged 25 to 40 with type 1 diabetes.

The rearrangement uses TRBV7-9 and TRBJ1-5; 7 positions match TRBD1. Trimming took 7 bases from V and 2 from J; bases not matched to a gene: 5. The CDR3 sequence is 14 residues long. Germline CDR1 SEHNR, CDR2 FQNEAQ (reference sequence). The CDR3 here is CASTQGDRNQPQHF. The DNA for the CDR3 is TGTGCCAGCACCCAGGGGGACCGCAATCAGCCCCAGCATTTT.

This clone was counted a few times. V gene TRBV29-1 combines with J gene TRBJ2-1, with D possibly being TRBD2 (6 bases). CDR1 and CDR2 (germline): SQVTM, ANQGSEA. The CDR3 contains 14 residues. V shed 7 bases and J shed 0 bases, with 13 bases lying between them. The CDR3 spells CSALAESSYNEQFF. The CDR3 nucleotides read TGCAGCGCCTTAGCGGAGAGCTCCTACAATGAGCAGTTCTTC.

V usage is TRBV27 and J usage is TRBJ2-7; no reliable D call. The CDR3 runs 14 residues. The V gene's germline CDR1 is MNHEY and CDR2 SMNVEV (reference sequence). V was pared by 4 bases and J by 7 bases, with 17 bases between. The chain's CDR3 is CASSSLRQPGEQYF. As DNA, the CDR3 is TGTGCCAGCAGTTCCCTACGGCAGCCTGGGGAGCAGTACTTC.

This chain links TRBV6-5 with TRBJ2-1, with 7 nucleotides matching TRBD2. CDR1 is MNHEY and CDR2 is SVGAGI in the germline V gene. V was pared by 3 bases and J by 0 bases, with 5 bases of the junction left unmatched. The CDR3 has 16 residues. CDR3 sequence reads: CASSYRGGSSYNEQFF. As DNA, the CDR3 is TGTGCCAGCAGTTATCGGGGCGGGAGCTCCTACAATGAGCAGTTCTTC.

This clone was found a few times. The chain is built from TRBV15 and TRBJ2-7, with 11 bases identical to TRBD1. This CDR3 is 15 amino acids long. V gave up 8 bases and J gave up 7 bases; unmatched junction bases: 13. Germline V lookup: CDR1 LNHNV, CDR2 YYDKDF (reference sequence). CDR3 in amino acids: CATSRRTGGSREQYF. DNA of the CDR3: TGTGCCACCTCCCGGAGGACAGGGGGCTCGCGGGAGCAGTACTTC.

The V and J genes are TRBV2 and TRBJ1-4; TRBD1 agrees at 9 bases. CDR1 is SNHLY and CDR2 is FYNNEI in the germline V gene. The J segment lost 16 bases and the V segment lost 6 bases, leaving 9 bases of the junction unmatched. This CDR3 has 12 amino acids. The CDR3 is CASRDRDRVQFF. In DNA, the CDR3 is TGTGCCAGCAGGGACCGGGACAGGGTCCAGTTTTTT.

Turning to this clone: At one end the junction does not follow the germline gene, possibly because of a read error. The CDR3 is CSARETAW. CDR3 in DNA: TGCAGTGCTAGGGAGACTGCGTGG. This rearrangement joins TRBV20-1 to TRBJ2-3, with unresolved D. Germline loops: CDR1 DFQATT, CDR2 SNEGSKA (reference sequence). There are 8 residues in the CDR3.

This clone came up a few times. The gene calls are TRBV29-1 and TRBJ2-3; D may be TRBD1 (6 bases). This CDR3 region has 16 residues. Trimming removed 0 bases from V and 0 bases from J, with 13 bases in between. CDR1 is SQVTM, CDR2 ANQGSEA, per germline. The CDR3, as DNA: TGCAGCGTTGAAGAGGTTTACAGGGCTAGCACAGATACGCAGTATTTT. The encoded protein is CSVEEVYRASTDTQYF.

A word on this clone: The same CDR3 is also encoded by other DNA sequences in this sample. The chain recombines TRBV29-1 with TRBJ2-3; 9 positions agree with TRBD1. Germline V gene lookup returns CDR1 SQVTM and CDR2 ANQGSEA. After removal of 6 bases from V and 2 bases from J, the junction contained 3 bases not matched to a gene. This CDR3 region has 13 residues. The CDR3 DNA sequence: TGCAGCGTCCGGACAGGGGCCACAGATACGCAGTATTTT. Translation: CSVRTGATDTQYF.

This clone was seen more than once but under ten times. The V and J genes are TRBV7-9 and TRBJ1-2, with D unclear. The CDR3 length is 14 residues. Germline CDR1 SEHNR, CDR2 FQNEAQ (reference sequence). V lost 1 base, J lost 0 bases, and 6 bases lay in between. The CDR3 protein is CASSLGGPNYGYTF. CDR3 coding DNA: TGTGCCAGCAGCTTAGGGGGTCCTAACTATGGCTACACCTTC.

The chain is built from TRBV5-4 and TRBJ2-3; 8 nucleotides line up with TRBD2. The CDR3 loop spans 15 amino acids. From germline, CDR1 is SGHNT and CDR2 YYREEE (reference sequence). J gave up 4 bases and V 3 bases, and 7 bases lay outside the gene matches. This CDR3 is CASSSRAGVADTQYF. The CDR3 nucleotides are TGTGCCAGCAGCTCTAGAGCGGGAGTGGCAGATACGCAGTATTTT.

This chain uses TRBV25-1 with TRBJ2-7; no clear D gene. This CDR3 is built from 14 residues. Trimming shortened V by 2 bases and J by 4 bases, and 12 bases separated the two germline ends. CDR1 and CDR2 from the germline V gene are MGHDK and SYGVNS. CDR3 bases: TGTGCCAGCAGTGAAGCCAGAGGAATATACGAGCAGTACTTC. Protein product: CASSEARGIYEQYF.

About this clone: The sample holds other DNA sequences that translate to the same CDR3. The chain links TRBV28 to TRBJ2-1; 7 bases are a match to TRBD1. The CDR3 covers 13 residues. V gave up 4 bases and J gave up 8 bases; unmatched junction bases: 5. CDR1 MDHEN and CDR2 SYDVKM come from the germline V gene. The CDR3: CASSSGQSDEQFF. The CDR3 DNA is TGTGCCAGCAGTTCGGGACAGTCGGATGAGCAGTTCTTC.

This clone appeared a few times. This chain connects TRBV7-9 to TRBJ2-3; D unclear. V shed 2 bases and J shed 0 bases, with 6 bases lying between them. The germline V gene encodes CDR1 SEHNR and CDR2 FQNEAQ (reference sequence). CDR3 length: 14 residues. The CDR3 nucleotides read TGTGCCAGCAGCTTATCGCAGAGCACAGATACGCAGTATTTT. It codes for CASSLSQSTDTQYF.

This clone was seen a handful of times. The chain recombines TRBV12-5 with TRBJ2-1, with 7 bases aligning to TRBD2. The junction had 6 bases not matched to a gene; V was cut back by 4 bases and J by 3 bases. This CDR3 contains 15 residues. The germline CDR1 and CDR2 sequences are LGHNT and FRNRAP. The CDR3 DNA follows: TGTGCTAGTGGTTCCGCGGTAGCGGGCTACAATGAGCAGTTCTTC. This encodes CASGSAVAGYNEQFF.

The chain employs TRBV28 and TRBJ2-5; D is ambiguous. Per germline, CDR1 MDHEN and CDR2 SYDVKM. The V end was cut by 0 bases, the J end by 10 bases, with 6 bases between. CDR3 length: 11 amino acids. CDR3 region: CASSLWGNQYF. The CDR3 DNA reads as TGTGCCAGCAGTTTATGGGGGAACCAGTACTTC.

The chain is built from TRBV13 and TRBJ2-6; D is uncertain. The V end was cut by 1 base, the J end by 2 bases, with 3 bases between. Per germline, CDR1 PRHDT and CDR2 FYEKMQ (reference sequence). The CDR3 extends over 14 amino acids. CDR3 in DNA: TGTGCCAGCAGCTTAGATACTGGGGCCAACGTCCTGACTTTC. It translates to CASSLDTGANVLTF.

J is TRBJ1-1 and V is TRBV7-9; D remains unclear. Germline loops: CDR1 SEHNR, CDR2 FQNEAQ (reference sequence). Between the trimmed V and J ends, which lost 1 base and 5 bases, there was a span of 14 bases. The length of the CDR3 is 15 residues. CDR3 sequence: CASSLVSAVGTEAFF. CDR3 bases: TGTGCCAGCAGCTTAGTCTCGGCTGTGGGGACTGAAGCTTTCTTT.

The chain is built from TRBV27 and TRBJ2-1; TRBD2 aligns across 8 bases. Per germline, CDR1 MNHEY and CDR2 SMNVEV (reference sequence). The V gene end was trimmed by 6 bases and the J gene end by 8 bases; junction bases not matched to a gene: 9. This CDR3 has 14 residues. This CDR3 reads CASRRSGSSYEQFF. The CDR3 nucleotides read TGTGCCAGCAGACGAAGCGGGAGTAGTTATGAGCAGTTCTTC.

V is TRBV30 and J is TRBJ1-2, with D unclear. The germline V and J ends were trimmed by 0 bases and 5 bases, with 7 bases remaining between them. Looked up from germline, CDR1 is GTSNPN and CDR2 is SVGIG (reference sequence). The CDR3 loop spans 12 amino acids. CDR3 DNA: TGTGCCTGGAGTGTTGCCCTGTATGGCTACACCTTC. This translates into CAWSVALYGYTF.

The chain links TRBV5-1 to TRBJ1-1; D remains ambiguous. The CDR3 runs 12 residues. The germline V gene has CDR1 SGHRS and CDR2 YFSETQ. V was clipped by 0 bases and J by 6 bases, with 6 bases between them. The CDR3 is CASSLEGPEAFF. The CDR3 DNA reads TGCGCCAGCAGCTTGGAAGGACCTGAAGCTTTCTTT.